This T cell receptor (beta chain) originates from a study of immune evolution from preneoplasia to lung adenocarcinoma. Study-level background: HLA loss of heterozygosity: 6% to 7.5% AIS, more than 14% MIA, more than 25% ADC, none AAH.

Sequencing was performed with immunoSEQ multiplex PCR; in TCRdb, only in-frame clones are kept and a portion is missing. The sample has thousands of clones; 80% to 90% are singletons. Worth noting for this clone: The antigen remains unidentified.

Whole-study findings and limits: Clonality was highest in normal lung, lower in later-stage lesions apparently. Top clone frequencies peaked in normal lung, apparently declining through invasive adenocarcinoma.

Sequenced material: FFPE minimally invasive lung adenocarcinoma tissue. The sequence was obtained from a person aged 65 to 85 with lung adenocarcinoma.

DNA for the CDR3: TGCACCGGGTCAGGAAACACTGAAGCTTTCTTT. It codes for CTGSGNTEAFF. The rearrangement links TRBV20-1 to TRBJ1-1, with D unclear. The CDR3 spans 11 residues. Germline V CDR1 and CDR2: DFQATT, SNEGSKA (reference sequence).